The clone carrying this TCR beta chain was detected only once. Its antigen is unidentified. These data originate in a study of identifying expanded T cells in peripheral blood. Findings and caveats of the study: Across healthy donors, higher total template counts meant significantly greater roughly two-week count variance. Technical replicates showed roughly 1.2 changed clones; two weeks roughly 16; four weeks 19.

No infections or other immune events were documented during collection. Clones were sequenced by immunoSEQ multiplex PCR, and TCRdb holds only the in-frame ones, with some missing. The sample records fewer than 85,000 clones, 84% being singletons. The CDR3 is 15 residues long. With 7 bases clipped from V and 5 bases from J, the junction kept 7 bases outside the gene matches. Germline V gives CDR1 LNHDA, CDR2 SQIVND (reference sequence). Sequenced: blood. This sequence was found in a person aged 18-69 years in good health. The J gene is TRBJ2-1, the V gene TRBV19; 11 nucleotides align to TRBD1. The CDR3 nucleotides read TGTGCCAGTACCCAAGGACAGGGGGCGCACAATGAGCAGTTCTTC. It codes for CASTQGQGAHNEQFF. Full variable domain (rest looked up from reference TRBV19 and TRBJ2-1): DGGITQSPKYLFRKEGQNVTLSCEQNLNHDAMYWYRQDPGQGLRLIYYSQIVNDFQKGDIAEGYSVSREKKESFPLTVTSAQKNPTAFYLCASTQGQGAHNEQFFGPGTRLTVL.